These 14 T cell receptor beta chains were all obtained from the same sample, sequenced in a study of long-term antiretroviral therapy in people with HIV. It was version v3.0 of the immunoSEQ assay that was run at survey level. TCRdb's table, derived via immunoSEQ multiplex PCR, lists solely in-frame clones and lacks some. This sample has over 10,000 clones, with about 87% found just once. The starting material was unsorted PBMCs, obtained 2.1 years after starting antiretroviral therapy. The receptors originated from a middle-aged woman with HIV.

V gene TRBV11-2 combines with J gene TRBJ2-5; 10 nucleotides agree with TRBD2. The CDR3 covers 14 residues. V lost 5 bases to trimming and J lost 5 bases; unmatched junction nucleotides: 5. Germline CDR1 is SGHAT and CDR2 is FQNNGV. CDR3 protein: CASSALAGAETQYF. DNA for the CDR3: TGTGCCAGCAGCGCTCTAGCGGGGGCTGAGACCCAGTACTTC.

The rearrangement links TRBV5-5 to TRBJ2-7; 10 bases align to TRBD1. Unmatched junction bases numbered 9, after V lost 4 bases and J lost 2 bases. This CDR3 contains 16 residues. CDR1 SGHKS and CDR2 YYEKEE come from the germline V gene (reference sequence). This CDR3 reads CASSPTPGTGAYEQYF. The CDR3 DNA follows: TGTGCCAGCAGCCCAACCCCCGGGACAGGGGCCTACGAGCAGTACTTC.

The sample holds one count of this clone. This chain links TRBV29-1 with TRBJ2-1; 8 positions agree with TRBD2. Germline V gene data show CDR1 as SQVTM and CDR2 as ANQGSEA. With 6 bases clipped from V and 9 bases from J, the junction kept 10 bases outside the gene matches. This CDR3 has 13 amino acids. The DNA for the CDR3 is TGCAGCGTCCCCCGGGGGGGGCTGTGTGAGCAGTTCTTC. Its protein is CSVPRGGLCEQFF.

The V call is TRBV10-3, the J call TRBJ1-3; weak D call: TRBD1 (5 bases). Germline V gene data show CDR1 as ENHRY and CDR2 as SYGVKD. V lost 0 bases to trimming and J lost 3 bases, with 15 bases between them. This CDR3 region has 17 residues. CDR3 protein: CAISESPPGQVGNTIYF. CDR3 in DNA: TGTGCCATCAGTGAGTCCCCTCCAGGGCAGGTTGGAAACACCATATATTTT.

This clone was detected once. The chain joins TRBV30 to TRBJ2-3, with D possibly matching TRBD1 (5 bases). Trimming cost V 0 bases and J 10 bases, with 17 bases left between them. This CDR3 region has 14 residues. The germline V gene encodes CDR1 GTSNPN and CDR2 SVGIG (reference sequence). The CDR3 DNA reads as TGTGCCTGGAGTGTACGTGACAGAGGATACGCGCAGTATTTT. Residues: CAWSVRDRGYAQYF.

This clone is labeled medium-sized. The CDR3 nucleotides read TGTGCCAGTAGTAAAACGGACATTAGTTCACCCCTCCACTTT. It codes for CASSKTDISSPLHF. The V call is TRBV19, the J call TRBJ1-6, with a tentative D call TRBD1 (5 bases). The CDR3 has 14 residues. Germline assignment: CDR1 LNHDA and CDR2 SQIVND (reference sequence). Trimming took 4 bases from V and 9 from J, leaving 13 bases between them.

Here the CDR3 reads CASSFDRPRGNTIYF. The CDR3 DNA is TGTGCCAGCAGCTTTGACAGACCCCGGGGAAACACCATATATTTT. The chain uses TRBV7-9 and TRBJ1-3; a possible D gene is TRBD1 (5 bases). Trimming took off 3 bases at V and 4 bases at J, with 13 bases between the two ends. Germline-derived CDR1 and CDR2 are SEHNR and FQNEAQ (reference sequence). This CDR3 is 15 amino acids long.

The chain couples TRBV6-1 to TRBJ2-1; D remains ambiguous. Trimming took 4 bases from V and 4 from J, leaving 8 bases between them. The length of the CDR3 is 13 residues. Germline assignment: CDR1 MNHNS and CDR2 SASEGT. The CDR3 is CASSGQAYNEQFF. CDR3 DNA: TGTGCCAGCAGTGGGCAGGCGTACAATGAGCAGTTCTTC.

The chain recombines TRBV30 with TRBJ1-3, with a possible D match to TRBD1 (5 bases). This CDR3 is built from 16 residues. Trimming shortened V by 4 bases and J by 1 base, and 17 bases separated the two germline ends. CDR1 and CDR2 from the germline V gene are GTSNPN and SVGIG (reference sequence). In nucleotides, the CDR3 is TGTGCCTGGAACTCGGGGGGAGTCATTTCTGGAAACACCATATATTTT. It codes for CAWNSGGVISGNTIYF.

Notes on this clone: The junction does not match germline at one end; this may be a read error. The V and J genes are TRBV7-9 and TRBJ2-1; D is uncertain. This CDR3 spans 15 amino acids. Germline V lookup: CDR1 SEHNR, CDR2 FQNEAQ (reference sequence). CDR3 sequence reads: CASSQERGYSNEQFF. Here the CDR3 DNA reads TGCGCCAGCAGCCAAGAGCGTGGCTACTCCAATGAGCAGTTCTTC.

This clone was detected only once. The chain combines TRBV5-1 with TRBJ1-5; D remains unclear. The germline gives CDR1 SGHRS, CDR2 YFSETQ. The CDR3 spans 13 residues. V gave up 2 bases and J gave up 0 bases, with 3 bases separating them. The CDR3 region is CASSFTSNQPQHF. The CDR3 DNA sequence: TGCGCCAGCAGCTTTACTAGCAATCAGCCCCAGCATTTT.

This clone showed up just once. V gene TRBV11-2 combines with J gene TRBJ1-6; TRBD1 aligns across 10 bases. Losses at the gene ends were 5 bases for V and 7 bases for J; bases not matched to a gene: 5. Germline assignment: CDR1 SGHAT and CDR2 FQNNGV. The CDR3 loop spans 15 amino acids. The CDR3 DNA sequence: TGTGCCAGCAGCCCCGGGACAGGGGTGAATTCACCCCTCCACTTT. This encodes CASSPGTGVNSPLHF.

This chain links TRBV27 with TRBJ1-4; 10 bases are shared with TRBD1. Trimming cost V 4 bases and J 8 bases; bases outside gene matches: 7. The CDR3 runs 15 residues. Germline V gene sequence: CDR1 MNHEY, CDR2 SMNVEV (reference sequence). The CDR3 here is CASSSWTGGDEKLFF. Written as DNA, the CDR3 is TGTGCCAGCAGTTCGTGGACAGGGGGAGACGAAAAACTGTTTTTT.

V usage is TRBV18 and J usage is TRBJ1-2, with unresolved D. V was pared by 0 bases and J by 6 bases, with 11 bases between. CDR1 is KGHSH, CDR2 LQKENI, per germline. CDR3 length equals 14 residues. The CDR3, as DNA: TGTGCCAGCTCACCACCGAAGGAGGTCCATGGCTACACCTTC. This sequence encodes CASSPPKEVHGYTF.